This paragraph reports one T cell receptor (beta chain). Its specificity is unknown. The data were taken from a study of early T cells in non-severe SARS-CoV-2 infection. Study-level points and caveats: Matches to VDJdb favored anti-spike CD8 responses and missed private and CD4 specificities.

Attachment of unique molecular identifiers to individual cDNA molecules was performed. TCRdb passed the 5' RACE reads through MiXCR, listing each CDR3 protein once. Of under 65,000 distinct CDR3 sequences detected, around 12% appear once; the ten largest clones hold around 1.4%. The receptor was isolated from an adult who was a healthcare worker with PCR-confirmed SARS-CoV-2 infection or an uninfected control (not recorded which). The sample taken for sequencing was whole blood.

DNA of the CDR3: TGTGCCAGCAGCCCTGAGGCCCAGGGGGCGTCGAACACTGAAGCTTTCTTT. Its protein is CASSPEAQGASNTEAFF. The rearrangement uses TRBV9 and TRBJ1-1; 8 nucleotides align to TRBD1. V lost 4 bases and J lost 1; bases outside the gene matches: 12. Germline V gene data show CDR1 as SGDLS and CDR2 as YYNGEE. CDR3 length: 17 amino acids. The full variable domain, completed using reference TRBV9 and TRBJ1-1, is DSGVTQTPKHLITATGQRVTLRCSPRSGDLSVYWYQQSLDQGLQFLIQYYNGEERAKGNILERFSAQQFPDLHSELNLSSLELGDSALYFCASSPEAQGASNTEAFFGQGTRLTVV.